A few counts support the clone carrying this T cell receptor beta chain. This record comes from a study of blood T cells in healthy people across ages. A second PCR of about 6 to 12 cycles used a sample-barcoded 5' primer and a J-beta primer mix. TCRdb analysed the 5' RACE reads with MiXCR anew, one entry per CDR3 protein. In the table there are about 800,000 distinct CDR3 sequences, 20% to 25% of which are singletons. Trimming stripped 5 bases from V and 2 bases from J, with 4 bases between. CDR1 and CDR2 (germline): SGHTA, FQGNSA. The length of the CDR3 is 13 residues. The same data also went into a second study, on T cells of mothers and their children. That report notes: Added by the second PCR's M1S primer were sample barcodes and 2-4 random nucleotides.

The sequenced sample consisted of blood. The gene calls are TRBV7-2 and TRBJ2-6; D ambiguous. The source is a boy younger than 18 in good health. The CDR3 loop reads CASSGAGANVLTF. CDR3 coding DNA: TGTGCCAGCAGCGGCGCTGGGGCCAACGTCCTGACTTTC.